This T cell receptor beta chain was identified during a study of T and B cells in COVID-19 patients. The overall study: Blood was sampled from COVID-19 patients who were either actively infected or recovered. Broader study findings: At recovery TRB diversity and richness exceeded healthy donors, after highly clonal active COVID-19 repertoires.

Each TRB amplification used roughly 220-550 ng of genomic DNA from blood. A note on this clonotype: Its target is not known.

TRB rearrangements were amplified by multiplex PCR with BIOMED2 TRB-A/B primers. One entry per CDR3 protein, called by TCRdb with MiXCR from the multiplex PCR reads. The sample records some 15,000 distinct CDR3 sequences, 27% being singletons. Trimming took off 0 bases at V and 3 bases at J, with 12 bases between the two ends. The CDR3 is made up of 15 amino acids. CDR1 and CDR2 from the germline V gene are LGHNA and YSLEER. V gene TRBV4-3 combines with J gene TRBJ2-7; D is perhaps TRBD1 (6 bases). The clonotype comes from a human donor who had recovered from COVID-19. Sequenced material: blood. The CDR3 loop reads CASSQEKGEFYEQYF. CDR3 nucleotide sequence: TGCGCCAGCAGCCAAGAGAAGGGGGAGTTCTACGAGCAGTACTTC.